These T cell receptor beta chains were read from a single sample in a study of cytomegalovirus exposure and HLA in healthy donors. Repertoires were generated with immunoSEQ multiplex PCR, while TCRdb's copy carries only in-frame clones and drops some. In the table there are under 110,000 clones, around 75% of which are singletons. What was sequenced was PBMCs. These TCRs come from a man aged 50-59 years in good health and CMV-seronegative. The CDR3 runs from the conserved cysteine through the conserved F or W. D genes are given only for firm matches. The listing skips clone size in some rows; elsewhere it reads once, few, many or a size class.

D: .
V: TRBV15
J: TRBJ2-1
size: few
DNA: TGTGCCACCAGCAGAGCACCGAGCTCCTACAATGAGCAGTTCTTC
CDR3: CATSRAPSSYNEQFF

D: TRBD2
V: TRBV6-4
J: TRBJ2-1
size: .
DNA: TGTGCCAGCAGTTGGACGGGGGGGGCCAATGAGCAGTTCTTC
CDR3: CASSWTGGANEQFF

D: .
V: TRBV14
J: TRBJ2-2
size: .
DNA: TGTGCCACCTCGATGGGCTTCAACACCGGGGAGCTGTTTTTT
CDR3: CATSMGFNTGELFF

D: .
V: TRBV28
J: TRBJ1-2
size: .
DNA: TGTGCCAGCAGTTCTCCAGGTACCTATGGCTACACCTTC
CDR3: CASSSPGTYGYTF

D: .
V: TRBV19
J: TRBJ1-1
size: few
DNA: TGTGCCAGTAGTAACGTCCCAGGGGCAGGTGAAGCTTTCTTT
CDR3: CASSNVPGAGEAFF

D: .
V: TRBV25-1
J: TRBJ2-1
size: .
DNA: TGTGCCAGCAGGTCAGACAGTAGCTCCTACAATGAGCAGTTCTTC
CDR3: CASRSDSSSYNEQFF

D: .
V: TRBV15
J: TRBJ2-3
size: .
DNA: TGTGCCACCAGCAGAGATTTGAGGACTTCCCAACAGTATTTT
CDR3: CATSRDLRTSQQYF

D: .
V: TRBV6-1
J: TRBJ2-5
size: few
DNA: TGTGCCAGCAGTCGACGGGAGCAAGAGACCCAGTACTTC
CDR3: CASSRREQETQYF

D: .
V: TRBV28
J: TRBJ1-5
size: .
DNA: TGTGCCAGCATATTCCAGGTTAGCAATCAGCCCCAGCATTTT
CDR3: CASIFQVSNQPQHF

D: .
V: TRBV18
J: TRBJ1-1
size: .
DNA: TGTGCCAGCTCTCCCACGAAAGGGGGTCTGAACACTGAAGCTTTCTTT
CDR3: CASSPTKGGLNTEAFF